Listed here are 16 T cell receptor beta chains from one sample, sequenced in a study of CD8 T cells in Susac syndrome. It was with random hexamers that 0.5 to 1 ug RNA was reverse transcribed. Each CDR3 protein is one row after TCRdb ran MiXCR on the immunoSEQ multiplex PCR reads. The sample gives about 120,000 distinct CDR3 sequences, roughly 94% of which show up once; around 0.27% is in the top ten. The source material was CD8+ T cells from PBMCs. The source of these receptors is a human donor with Susac syndrome.

The V and J genes are TRBV3-1 and TRBJ2-7, with TRBD2 matching 8 bases. Trimming cost V 3 bases and J 2 bases; bases outside gene matches: 6. The CDR3 sequence is 15 residues long. Germline V gene lookup returns CDR1 LGHDT and CDR2 YNNKEL (reference sequence). DNA for the CDR3: TGTGCCAGCAGCCACACGACGGGGGGGCCCTACGAGCAGTACTTC. It encodes CASSHTTGGPYEQYF.

The J gene is TRBJ2-5, the V gene TRBV20-1, with TRBD2 identical over 10 bases. The CDR3 is 15 amino acids. Germline V gene data show CDR1 as DFQATT and CDR2 as SNEGSKA (reference sequence). V dropped 6 bases and J dropped 4; count of bases not matched to a gene: 11. In DNA form, the CDR3 reads TGCAGTGCGGGGAGAACTAGCGGGGAATCAGAGACCCAGTACTTC. Translation: CSAGRTSGESETQYF.

The chain links TRBV6-2 or TRBV6-3 to TRBJ1-4; D is unclear. The germline V gene has CDR1 MNHEY and CDR2 SVGEGT. The CDR3 contains 16 residues. The germline V and J ends were trimmed by 0 bases and 5 bases, with 13 bases remaining between them. This chain's CDR3 is CASSYSEEDGNEKLFF. CDR3 nucleotides: TGTGCCAGCAGTTACTCGGAGGAGGACGGGAATGAAAAACTGTTTTTT.

The J gene is TRBJ2-7, the V gene TRBV29-1; TRBD2 agrees at 10 bases. The V gene's germline CDR1 is SQVTM and CDR2 ANQGSEA. The J segment lost 7 bases and the V segment lost 5 bases, leaving 11 bases of the junction unmatched. The CDR3 sequence is 14 residues long. The chain's CDR3 is CSVKSQRGGVEQYF. The CDR3, as DNA: TGCAGCGTTAAGTCCCAGCGGGGGGGCGTGGAGCAGTACTTC.

The gene calls are TRBV3-1 and TRBJ2-7, with 7 bases identical to TRBD1. This CDR3 is built from 16 residues. The V segment lost 1 base and the J segment 0 bases; nucleotides outside the gene matches: 6. The germline V gene encodes CDR1 LGHDT and CDR2 YNNKEL (reference sequence). The CDR3 DNA reads TGTGCCAGCAGCCAAGGTCGGGGACAGCCCTCCTACGAGCAGTACTTC. Translated: CASSQGRGQPSYEQYF.

This chain connects TRBV9 to TRBJ2-2, with TRBD1 identical over 7 bases. This CDR3 region has 14 residues. Trimming at V came to 4 bases and at J to 4 bases, leaving 4 bases not matched to a gene. Germline V CDR1 and CDR2: SGDLS, YYNGEE. CDR3 DNA sequence: TGTGCCAGCAGCACCGACAGGGCCACCGGGGAGCTGTTTTTT. Translating it yields CASSTDRATGELFF.

CDR3 protein: CASSPHRETEAFF. The DNA of the CDR3 is TGTGCCAGCAGCCCCCACAGGGAAACTGAAGCTTTCTTT. The gene calls are TRBV7-9 and TRBJ1-1, with D perhaps TRBD1 (6 bases). This CDR3 spans 13 amino acids. V was shortened by 5 bases and J by 5 bases, with 12 bases between the two germline ends. CDR1 and CDR2 (germline): SEHNR, FQNEAQ (reference sequence).

This clonotype was seen a single time. This chain uses TRBV20-1 with TRBJ1-1, with D hard to call. CDR3 length equals 13 residues. The germline V gene has CDR1 DFQATT and CDR2 SNEGSKA (reference sequence). V was pared by 3 bases and J by 3 bases, with 11 bases between. CDR3 protein: CSASDIGYTEAFF. The CDR3 DNA follows: TGCAGTGCTAGTGACATTGGTTACACTGAAGCTTTCTTT.

The rearrangement links TRBV30 to TRBJ2-1; D remains ambiguous. CDR1 is GTSNPN and CDR2 is SVGIG in the germline V gene (reference sequence). Deletions cut 4 bases from V and 5 bases from J, with 3 bases between. CDR3 length: 10 residues. In DNA, the CDR3 is TGTGCCTGGAACAACAATGAGCAGTTCTTC. Protein: CAWNNNEQFF.

V is TRBV6-2 or TRBV6-3 and J is TRBJ1-1; D is ambiguous. The CDR3 is made up of 13 amino acids. CDR1 and CDR2 from the germline V gene are MNHEY and SVGEGT. V gave up 1 base and J gave up 8 bases, with 11 bases separating them. CDR3 DNA sequence: TGTGCCAGCAGTTACTACGGGTTCGCAGAAGCTTTCTTT. Encoded protein: CASSYYGFAEAFF.

The J gene is TRBJ2-7, the V gene TRBV5-1, with D possibly being TRBD2 (6 bases). This CDR3 has 16 amino acids. Germline loops: CDR1 SGHRS, CDR2 YFSETQ. V lost 0 bases and J lost 5, with 18 bases in between. CDR3 nucleotide sequence: TGCGCCAGCAGCTTGGGGACGGAGGGATGGGAGGACGAGCAGTACTTC. Its protein product is CASSLGTEGWEDEQYF.

The V and J genes are TRBV12-3 or TRBV12-4 and TRBJ1-2, with a possible D match to TRBD1 (5 bases). This CDR3 contains 12 residues. V was pared by 6 bases and J by 8 bases, with 13 bases between. CDR3 bases: TGTGCCAGCAGCTACCCGGGACGGGGCTACACCTTC. Translation gives CASSYPGRGYTF.

This clonotype turned up a few times. The chain recombines TRBV29-1 with TRBJ2-7; 7 bases agree with TRBD1. V lost 4 bases and J lost 2; bases outside the gene matches: 2. Germline CDR1 reads SQVTM; CDR2 reads ANQGSEA. This CDR3 has 12 residues. The CDR3 reads CSVGQGAYEQYF. CDR3 DNA: TGCAGCGTTGGGCAGGGGGCCTACGAGCAGTACTTC.

This sequence joins TRBV6-5 and TRBJ1-6, with D perhaps TRBD1 (5 bases). This CDR3 has 13 residues. Per germline, CDR1 MNHEY and CDR2 SVGAGI. Between the trimmed V and J ends, which lost 6 bases and 9 bases, there was a span of 12 bases. The CDR3 loop reads CASSGAQGSPLHF. The DNA for the CDR3 is TGTGCCAGCAGCGGCGCTCAGGGTTCACCCCTCCACTTT.

The chain couples TRBV7-6 to TRBJ2-7, with 12 bases matching TRBD2. Unmatched junction bases numbered 2, after V lost 8 bases and J lost 3 bases. This CDR3 comprises 13 residues. Germline V CDR1 and CDR2: SGHVS, FNYEAQ. The DNA for the CDR3 is TGTGCCAGCGGACTAGCGGGGAGCTACGAGCAGTACTTC. Translated, it gives CASGLAGSYEQYF.

J is TRBJ1-6 and V is TRBV9, with D tentatively TRBD1 (6 bases). V lost 0 bases and J 7 bases, leaving 11 bases between the germline ends. The CDR3 consists of 15 residues. Per the germline V gene, CDR1 is SGDLS and CDR2 is YYNGEE. The CDR3 loop reads CASSVEGGSNSPLHF. As DNA, the CDR3 is TGTGCCAGCAGCGTAGAGGGGGGGTCAAATTCACCCCTCCACTTT.